This T cell receptor beta chain was sequenced in a study of T-cell memory formation after mild COVID-19. This clonotype was counted a few times. TCRdb reprocessed the 5' RACE reads with MiXCR, giving one entry per CDR3 protein. Seen here are about 170,000 distinct CDR3 sequences, 10% to 15% observed once, and the top ten hold approximately 3.6%. Trimming took 3 bases from V and 3 from J; bases not matched to a gene: 4. Germline CDR1 reads DFQATT; CDR2 reads SNEGSKA (reference sequence). The CDR3 consists of 13 residues. The TCR sequence derives from a man aged 18 to 30 who had mild COVID-19 (a few samples of this study predate the infection). Cell type and time point are not known. The V gene is TRBV20-1, the J gene TRBJ2-5, with 7 bases fitting TRBD1. The specimen sequenced was PBMCs or a T cell subset sorted from them (not recorded which). CDR3: CSARAGTEETQYF. In nucleotides, the CDR3 is TGCAGTGCTAGGGCCGGGACAGAAGAGACCCAGTACTTC.